This T cell receptor (beta chain) was sequenced for a study of blood T cell repertoires in COVID-19. The overall study: Specimens from acute and convalescent COVID-19 originated in the United States, Italy and Spain. From T cells, B-cell-depleted T cells, or PBMCs came the material, which was cDNA or gDNA.

The V end lost 7 bases, the J end lost 1 base, and 20 bases lay between the germline ends. This CDR3 spans 16 amino acids. In germline, CDR1 is SGHRS, CDR2 YFSETQ. As handled by the study authors: Estimation of nucleated cell counts was performed using reference gene primer amplification. Some clones are missing from TCRdb's copy, which holds only in-frame ones; the method was immunoSEQ multiplex PCR. V, J and clone size are those of that table, while D and trimming were read from the DNA. The profile shows 150,000 to 200,000 clones, approximately 85% of them singletons. The source of this sequence is a man between 60 and 75 years old who had recovered from COVID-19. The material sequenced was peripheral blood. This chain joins TRBV5-1 and TRBJ2-5; D is unresolved. The CDR3 DNA reads as TGCGCCAGCCTCTCAACCCCAAATGCCGGCCAAGAGACCCAGTACTTC. It is translated as CASLSTPNAGQETQYF.